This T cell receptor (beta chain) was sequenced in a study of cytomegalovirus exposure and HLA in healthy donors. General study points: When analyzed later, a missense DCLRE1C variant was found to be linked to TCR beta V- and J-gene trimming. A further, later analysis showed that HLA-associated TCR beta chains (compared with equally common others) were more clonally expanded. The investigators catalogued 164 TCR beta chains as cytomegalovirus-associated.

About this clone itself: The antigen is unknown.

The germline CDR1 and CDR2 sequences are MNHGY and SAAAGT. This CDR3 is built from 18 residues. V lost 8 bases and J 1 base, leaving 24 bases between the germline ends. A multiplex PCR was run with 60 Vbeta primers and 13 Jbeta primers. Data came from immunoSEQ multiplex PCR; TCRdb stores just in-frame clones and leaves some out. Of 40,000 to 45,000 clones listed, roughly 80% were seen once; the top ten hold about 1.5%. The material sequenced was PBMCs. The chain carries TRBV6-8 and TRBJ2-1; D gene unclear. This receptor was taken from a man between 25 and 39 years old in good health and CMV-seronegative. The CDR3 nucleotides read TGTGCCAGCCTCCATCCCGTCCTGGCGAGGCAGTCCTACAATGAGCAGTTCTTC. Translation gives CASLHPVLARQSYNEQFF.